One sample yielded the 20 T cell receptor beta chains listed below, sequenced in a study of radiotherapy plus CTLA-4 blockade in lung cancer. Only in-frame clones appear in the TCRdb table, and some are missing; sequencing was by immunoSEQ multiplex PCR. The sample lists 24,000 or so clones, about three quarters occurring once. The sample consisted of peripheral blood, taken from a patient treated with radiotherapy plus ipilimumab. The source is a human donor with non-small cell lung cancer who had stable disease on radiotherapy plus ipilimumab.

CDR3 nucleotides: TGTGCCAGCAGCCCAGGGGAGTTTTTTGAAAAACTGTTTTTT. Its protein is CASSPGEFFEKLFF. The J gene is TRBJ1-4, the V gene TRBV2; D is perhaps TRBD1 (6 bases). Germline CDR1 is SNHLY and CDR2 is FYNNEI. This CDR3 has 14 amino acids. V was pared by 6 bases and J by 7 bases, with 15 bases between.

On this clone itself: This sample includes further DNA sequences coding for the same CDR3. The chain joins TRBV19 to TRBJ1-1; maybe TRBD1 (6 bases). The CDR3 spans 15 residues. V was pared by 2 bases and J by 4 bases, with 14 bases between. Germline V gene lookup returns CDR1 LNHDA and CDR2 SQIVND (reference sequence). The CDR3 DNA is TGTGCCAGTAGTATACCCACAGGGCTTGGCACTGAAGCTTTCTTT. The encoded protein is CASSIPTGLGTEAFF.

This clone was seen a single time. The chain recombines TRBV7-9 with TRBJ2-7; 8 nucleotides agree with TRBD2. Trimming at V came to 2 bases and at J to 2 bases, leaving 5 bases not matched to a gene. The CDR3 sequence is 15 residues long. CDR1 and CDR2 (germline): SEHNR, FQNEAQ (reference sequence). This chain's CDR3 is CASSLNAGGPYEQYF. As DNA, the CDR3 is TGTGCCAGCAGCTTAAACGCGGGAGGACCCTACGAGCAGTACTTC.

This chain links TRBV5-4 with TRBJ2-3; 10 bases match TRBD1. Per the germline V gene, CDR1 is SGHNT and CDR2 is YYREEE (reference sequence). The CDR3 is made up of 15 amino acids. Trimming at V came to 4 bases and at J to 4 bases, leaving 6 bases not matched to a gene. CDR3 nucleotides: TGTGCCAGCAGCGTCGGGGACAGGGGCCCAGATACGCAGTATTTT. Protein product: CASSVGDRGPDTQYF.

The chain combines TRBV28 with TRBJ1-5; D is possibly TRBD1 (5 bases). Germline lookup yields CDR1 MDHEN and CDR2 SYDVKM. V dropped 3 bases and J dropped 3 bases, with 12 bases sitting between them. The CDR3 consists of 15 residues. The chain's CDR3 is CASSFGDGNNQPQHF. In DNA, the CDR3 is TGTGCCAGCAGTTTTGGGGACGGGAACAATCAGCCCCAGCATTTT.

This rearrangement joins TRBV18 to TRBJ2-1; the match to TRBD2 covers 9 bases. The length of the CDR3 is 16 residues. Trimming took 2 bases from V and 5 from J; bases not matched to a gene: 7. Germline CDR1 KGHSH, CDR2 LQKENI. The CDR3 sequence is CASSPYLVAGDNEQFF. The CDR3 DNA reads TGTGCCAGCTCACCATATCTAGTAGCGGGAGACAATGAGCAGTTCTTC.

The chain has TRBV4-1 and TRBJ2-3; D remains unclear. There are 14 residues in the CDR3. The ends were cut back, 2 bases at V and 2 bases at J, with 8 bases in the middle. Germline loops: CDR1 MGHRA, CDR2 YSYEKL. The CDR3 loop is CASSQNQNTDTQYF. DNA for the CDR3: TGCGCCAGCAGCCAAAATCAAAACACAGATACGCAGTATTTT.

Here the CDR3 reads CASSGGRPLLNYGYTF. The DNA of the CDR3 is TGTGCCAGCAGCGGGGGACGCCCCCTGCTTAACTATGGCTACACCTTC. The chain joins TRBV5-5 to TRBJ1-2; maybe TRBD1 (5 bases). V shed 4 bases and J shed 1 base, with 17 bases lying between them. This CDR3 has 16 amino acids. Germline V CDR1 and CDR2: SGHKS, YYEKEE (reference sequence).

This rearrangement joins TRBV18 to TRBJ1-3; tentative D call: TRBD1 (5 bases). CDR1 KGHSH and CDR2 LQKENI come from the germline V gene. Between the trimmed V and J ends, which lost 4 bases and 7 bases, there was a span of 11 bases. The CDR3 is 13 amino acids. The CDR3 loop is CASSHGRVNTIYF. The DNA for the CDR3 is TGTGCCAGCTCACACGGCAGGGTCAACACCATATATTTT.

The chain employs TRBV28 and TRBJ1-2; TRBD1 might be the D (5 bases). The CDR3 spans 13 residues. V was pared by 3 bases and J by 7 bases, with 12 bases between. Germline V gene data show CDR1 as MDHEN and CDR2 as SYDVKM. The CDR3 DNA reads TGTGCCAGCAGTTTGGCAGGGCCCCGTGGCTACACCTTC. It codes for CASSLAGPRGYTF.

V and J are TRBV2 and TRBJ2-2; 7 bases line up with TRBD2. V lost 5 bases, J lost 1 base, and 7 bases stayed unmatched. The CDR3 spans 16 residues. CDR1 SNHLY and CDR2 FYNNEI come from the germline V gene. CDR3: CASSPREALNTGELFF. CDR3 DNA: TGTGCCAGCAGTCCTCGGGAGGCTTTGAACACCGGGGAGCTGTTTTTT.

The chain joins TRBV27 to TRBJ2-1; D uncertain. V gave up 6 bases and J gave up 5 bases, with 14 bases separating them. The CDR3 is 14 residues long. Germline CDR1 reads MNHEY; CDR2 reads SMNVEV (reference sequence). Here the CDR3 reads CASRGYPKNNEQFF. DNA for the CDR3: TGTGCCAGCAGGGGTTACCCGAAAAACAATGAGCAGTTCTTC.

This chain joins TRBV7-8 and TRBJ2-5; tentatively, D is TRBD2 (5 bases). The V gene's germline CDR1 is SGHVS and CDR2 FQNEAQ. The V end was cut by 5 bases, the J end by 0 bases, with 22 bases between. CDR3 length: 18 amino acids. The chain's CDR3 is CASSPLTGYGRNQETQYF. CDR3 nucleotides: TGTGCCAGCAGCCCTCTGACGGGATATGGGCGAAACCAAGAGACCCAGTACTTC.

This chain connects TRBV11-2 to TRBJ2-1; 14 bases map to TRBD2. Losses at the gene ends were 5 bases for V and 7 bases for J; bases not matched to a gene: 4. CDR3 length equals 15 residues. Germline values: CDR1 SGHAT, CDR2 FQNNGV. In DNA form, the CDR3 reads TGTGCCAGCAGCCCCCGGACTAGCGGGAGGAATGAGCAGTTCTTC. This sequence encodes CASSPRTSGRNEQFF.

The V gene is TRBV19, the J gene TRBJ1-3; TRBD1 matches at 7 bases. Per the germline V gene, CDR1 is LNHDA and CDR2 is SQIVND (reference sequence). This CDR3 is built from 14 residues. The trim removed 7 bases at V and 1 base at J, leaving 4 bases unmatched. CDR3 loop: CASTDRASGNTIYF. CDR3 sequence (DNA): TGTGCCAGTACCGACAGGGCATCTGGAAACACCATATATTTT.

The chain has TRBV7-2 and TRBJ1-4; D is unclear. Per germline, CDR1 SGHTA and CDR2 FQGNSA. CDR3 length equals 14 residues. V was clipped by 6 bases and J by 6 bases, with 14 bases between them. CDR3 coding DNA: TGTGCCAGCAGAACCGATCTAGGAGATGAAAAACTGTTTTTT. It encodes CASRTDLGDEKLFF.

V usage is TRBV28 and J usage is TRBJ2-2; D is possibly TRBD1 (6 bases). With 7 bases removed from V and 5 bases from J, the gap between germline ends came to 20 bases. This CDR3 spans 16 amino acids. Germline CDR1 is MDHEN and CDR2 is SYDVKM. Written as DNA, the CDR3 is TGTGCCAGCATCCCCTCCGGGAAAGGGGGAACCGGGGAGCTGTTTTTT. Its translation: CASIPSGKGGTGELFF.

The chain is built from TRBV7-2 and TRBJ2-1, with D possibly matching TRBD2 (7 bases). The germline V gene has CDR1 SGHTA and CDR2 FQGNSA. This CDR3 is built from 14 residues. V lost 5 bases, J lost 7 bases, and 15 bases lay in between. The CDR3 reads CASSPGGAWNEQFF. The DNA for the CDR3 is TGTGCCAGCAGCCCTGGGGGGGCTTGGAATGAGCAGTTCTTC.

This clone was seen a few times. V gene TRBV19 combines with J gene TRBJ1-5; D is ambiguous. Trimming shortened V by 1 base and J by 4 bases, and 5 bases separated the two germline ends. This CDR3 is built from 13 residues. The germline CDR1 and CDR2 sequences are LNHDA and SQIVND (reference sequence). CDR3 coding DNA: TGTGCCAGTAGTATAGGTCAGAATCAGCCCCAGCATTTT. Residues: CASSIGQNQPQHF.

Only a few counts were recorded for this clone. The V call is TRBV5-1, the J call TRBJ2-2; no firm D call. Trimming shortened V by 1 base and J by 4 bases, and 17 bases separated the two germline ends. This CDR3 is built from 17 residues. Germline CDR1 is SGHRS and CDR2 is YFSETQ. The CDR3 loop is CASSLYPPGDLTGELFF. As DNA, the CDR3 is TGCGCCAGCAGCTTGTATCCCCCCGGAGACCTCACCGGGGAGCTGTTTTTT.